This TCR beta chain is from a study of T cell responses to AZD1222 COVID-19 vaccine. The method was immunoSEQ multiplex PCR; TCRdb's version includes in-frame clones alone and lacks a portion of them. This sample has just under 35,000 clones, with approximately 84% found just once. The sequence was collected from an adult who received the AZD1222 COVID-19 vaccine. This specimen was peripheral blood, taken 28 days after the second AZD1222 dose.

As DNA, the CDR3 is TGTGCCAGCAGGGCCAAAGACCTCACAGATACGCAGTATTTT. Protein sequence: CASRAKDLTDTQYF. V usage is TRBV2 and J usage is TRBJ2-3; D is unresolved. The CDR3 is 14 residues long. Germline V gives CDR1 SNHLY, CDR2 FYNNEI. V was shortened by 6 bases and J by 2 bases, with 12 bases between the two germline ends.